These 2 T cell receptor beta chains were all obtained from the same sample, sequenced in a study of cytomegalovirus exposure and HLA in healthy donors (TCRdb year 2017). Library method: the immunoSEQ multiplex PCR assay. The multiplex PCR relied on a mix of 60 forward primers for TCR Vbeta segments and 13 reverse primers for TCR Jbeta segments. TCRdb obtained this table from immuneACCESS and retained in-frame rearrangements with V and J assigned. These tables miss some clones; where compared with another copy, unresolved V genes account for less than half of the shortfall, and the remainder is unexplained. The sample table contains about 77,000 clones; only one count was recorded for over 65% of them. 3.5% to 5.5% of the sample rests with the top ten. Sequencing was carried out using PBMCs. These receptors came from a man between 35 and 55 years old in good health and CMV-seronegative.

The V call is TRBV9, the J call TRBJ2-3, with 11 bases fitting TRBD2. There are 17 residues in the CDR3. Trimming at V came to 0 bases and at J to 2 bases, leaving 5 bases not matched to a gene. The germline CDR1 and CDR2 sequences are SGDLS and YYNGEE. The CDR3, as DNA: TGTGCCAGCAGCGTAGCGGCTAGCGGGAGGTCCACAGATACGCAGTATTTT. Its protein product is CASSVAASGRSTDTQYF.

This chain connects TRBV19 to TRBJ2-1; perhaps TRBD2 as D (5 bases). This CDR3 spans 14 amino acids. Trimming took 3 bases from V and 9 from J, leaving 15 bases between them. Germline CDR1 and CDR2: LNHDA and SQIVND (reference sequence). The CDR3 loop reads CASSMGWRMGEQFF. The CDR3 DNA reads as TGTGCCAGTAGTATGGGTTGGAGGATGGGTGAGCAGTTCTTC.